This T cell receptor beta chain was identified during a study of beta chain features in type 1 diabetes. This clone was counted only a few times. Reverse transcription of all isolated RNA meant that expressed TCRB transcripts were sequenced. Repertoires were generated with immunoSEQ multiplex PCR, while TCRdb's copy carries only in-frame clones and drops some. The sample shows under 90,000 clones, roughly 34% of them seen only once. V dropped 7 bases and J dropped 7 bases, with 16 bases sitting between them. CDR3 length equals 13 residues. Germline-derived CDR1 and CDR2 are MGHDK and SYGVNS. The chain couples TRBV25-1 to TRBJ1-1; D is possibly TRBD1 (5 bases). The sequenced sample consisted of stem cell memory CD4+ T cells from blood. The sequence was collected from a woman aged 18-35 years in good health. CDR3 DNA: TGTGCCAGCACCTCCGGGACTCTCAGTGAAGCTTTCTTT. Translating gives CASTSGTLSEAFF. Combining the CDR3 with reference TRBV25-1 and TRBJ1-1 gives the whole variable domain EADIYQTPRYLVIGTGKKITLECSQTMGHDKMYWYQQDPGMELHLIHYSYGVNSTEKGDLSSESTVSRIRTEHFPLTLESARPSHTSQYLCASTSGTLSEAFFGQGTRLTVV.